Listed below are T cell receptor beta chains from one sample, sequenced in a study of shared clonotypes between healthy human individuals. Sequencing used immunoSEQ multiplex PCR; TCRdb keeps in-frame clones, though not all of them. Seen here are about 960,000 clones, about 80% observed once, and the top ten hold approximately 1.5%. Sequenced input: memory CD4+ T cells sorted from blood. The receptors stem from a man between 18 and 29 years old in good health. CDR3s include the opening cysteine and the closing phenylalanine or tryptophan. A D gene is named only where the DNA matches it firmly. Clone size is stated in some rows and not others, as once, few, many or a class when expanded.

TRBJ2-1	TRBV28	-	-	CASSLRGFYNEQFF	TGTGCCAGCAGTCTGAGGGGGTTTTACAATGAGCAGTTCTTC
TRBJ2-7	TRBV19	few	TRBD2	CASSIEGGTSGKSYEQYF	TGTGCCAGTAGTATAGAGGGGGGGACTAGCGGGAAGTCCTACGAGCAGTACTTC
TRBJ1-4	TRBV7-2	-	-	CASSLVGPPKEKLFF	TGTGCCAGCAGCTTAGTAGGGCCGCCCAAGGAAAAACTGTTTTTT
TRBJ1-3	TRBV4-1	-	-	CASSQGGRAGLNTIYF	TGCGCCAGCAGCCAAGGGGGACGGGCAGGTTTAAACACCATATATTTT
TRBJ1-1	TRBV29-1	once	-	CSVRGNRRGNTEAFF	TGCAGCGTGAGGGGGAACCGGAGGGGGAACACTGAAGCTTTCTTT
TRBJ1-3	TRBV4-2	-	-	CASSQGSSRSGNTIYF	TGTGCCAGCAGCCAAGGGTCGAGCAGATCTGGAAACACCATATATTTT
TRBJ2-1	TRBV7-8	few	TRBD2	CASSVSGTSGGWQFF	TGTGCCAGCAGCGTTTCCGGGACTAGCGGGGGGTGGCAGTTCTTC
TRBJ2-1	TRBV5-1	-	-	CASSLQMSSYNEQFF	TGCGCCAGCAGCTTACAGATGAGCTCCTACAATGAGCAGTTCTTC
TRBJ1-1	TRBV18	-	-	CASSPQGMNTEAFF	TGTGCCAGCTCACCCCAGGGGATGAACACTGAAGCTTTCTTT
TRBJ2-5	TRBV7-9	-	-	CASSPSMGETQYF	TGTGCCAGCAGCCCGTCGATGGGAGAGACCCAGTACTTC
TRBJ2-2	TRBV7-7	many	-	CASSLRSGSAGELFF	TGTGCTAGCAGCTTGAGGTCAGGGAGTGCCGGGGAGCTGTTTTTT
TRBJ2-3	TRBV4-3	-	TRBD1	CASSQAHTGDGRADTQYF	TGCGCCAGCAGCCAAGCACACACAGGGGACGGAAGGGCAGATACGCAGTATTTT
TRBJ1-2	TRBV7-2	-	-	CASSTRATLHYGYTF	TGTGCCAGCAGCACCAGGGCCACACTCCACTATGGCTACACCTTC
TRBJ2-2	TRBV11-1	-	TRBD1	CASSRTGTGYTGELFF	TGTGCCAGCAGCCGAACCGGGACAGGCTACACCGGGGAGCTGTTTTTT
TRBJ2-2	TRBV11-3	-	-	CASPEVANVATGELFF	TGTGCCAGCCCCGAGGTAGCGAACGTTGCCACCGGGGAGCTGTTTTTT
TRBJ1-2	TRBV28	-	-	CASSDPVGYTF	TGTGCCAGCAGTGACCCAGTGGGCTACACCTTC
TRBJ1-5	TRBV7-9	-	-	CASSIDRTPSNQPQHF	TGTGCCAGCAGCATCGACAGGACCCCTAGCAATCAGCCCCAGCATTTT
TRBJ2-1	TRBV4-3	-	TRBD2	CASSQDRGGSSYNEQFF	TGCGCCAGCAGCCAAGATCGGGGCGGGAGCTCCTACAATGAGCAGTTCTTC
TRBJ2-7	TRBV5-6	-	-	CASSLPASYEQYF	TGTGCCAGCAGCTTGCCAGCCTCCTACGAGCAGTACTTC
TRBJ1-2	TRBV7-9	-	-	CASSLSGVTYGYTF	TGTGCCAGCAGCTTAAGCGGAGTCACCTATGGCTACACCTTC